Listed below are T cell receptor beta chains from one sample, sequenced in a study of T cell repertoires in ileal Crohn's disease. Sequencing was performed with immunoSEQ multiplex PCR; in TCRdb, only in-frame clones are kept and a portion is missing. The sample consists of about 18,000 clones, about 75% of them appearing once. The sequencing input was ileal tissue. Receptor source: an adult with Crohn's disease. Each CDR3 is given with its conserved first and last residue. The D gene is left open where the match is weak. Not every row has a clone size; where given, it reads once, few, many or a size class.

CDR3nt: TGTGCCAGCTCGAGAGAGGGAGGCAATCAGCCCCAGCATTTT
CDR3aa: CASSREGGNQPQHF
j_gene: TRBJ1-5
abundance: .
d_gene: .
v_gene: TRBV9

CDR3nt: TGTGCCACCGAGGACCCCCACGGCGGTGAGCAGTTCTTC
CDR3aa: CATEDPHGGEQFF
j_gene: TRBJ2-1
abundance: .
d_gene: .
v_gene: TRBV2

CDR3nt: TGCAGCGTCCTAGAGGGGTCCTACGAGCAGTACTTC
CDR3aa: CSVLEGSYEQYF
j_gene: TRBJ2-7
abundance: few
d_gene: .
v_gene: TRBV29-1

CDR3nt: TGCGCCAGCAGCGGAGGGACTAGCGGGAGCACAGATACGCAGTATTTT
CDR3aa: CASSGGTSGSTDTQYF
j_gene: TRBJ2-3
abundance: few
d_gene: TRBD2
v_gene: TRBV5-1

CDR3nt: TGTGCCAGCAGTGATCCGGGGGTCCGGGGGTCCGAGCAGTACTTC
CDR3aa: CASSDPGVRGSEQYF
j_gene: TRBJ2-7
abundance: .
d_gene: .
v_gene: TRBV2

CDR3nt: TGTGCCAGCAGCGTAAACATGAACACTGAAGCTTTCTTT
CDR3aa: CASSVNMNTEAFF
j_gene: TRBJ1-1
abundance: .
d_gene: .
v_gene: TRBV6-5

CDR3nt: TGTGCCAGCAGTGACACGGGGACAAACACAGATACGCAGTATTTT
CDR3aa: CASSDTGTNTDTQYF
j_gene: TRBJ2-3
abundance: .
d_gene: .
v_gene: TRBV6-4

CDR3nt: TGTGCCAGCAGTGAACTAGGGTCCGGGGAGCTGTTTTTT
CDR3aa: CASSELGSGELFF
j_gene: TRBJ2-2
abundance: .
d_gene: .
v_gene: TRBV6-1

CDR3nt: TGCAGCGCCGCGGGAGGGGAGAGTAAGAACACTGAAGCTTTCTTT
CDR3aa: CSAAGGESKNTEAFF
j_gene: TRBJ1-1
abundance: .
d_gene: .
v_gene: TRBV29-1

CDR3nt: TGTGCCAGCAGCTTGGCAAATCAAGAGACCCAGTACTTC
CDR3aa: CASSLANQETQYF
j_gene: TRBJ2-5
abundance: few
d_gene: .
v_gene: TRBV7-9

CDR3nt: TGTGCCAGCAGCCCGGACAGGGGAGGGCCTGGAAACACCATATATTTT
CDR3aa: CASSPDRGGPGNTIYF
j_gene: TRBJ1-3
abundance: .
d_gene: TRBD1
v_gene: TRBV7-8

CDR3nt: TGTGCCAGCAGCCAAGAAGGCGCTAGCGCCTACAATGAGCAGTTCTTC
CDR3aa: CASSQEGASAYNEQFF
j_gene: TRBJ2-1
abundance: .
d_gene: .
v_gene: TRBV4-2

CDR3nt: TGCGCCAGCCGGACGGAGCCCCTAGCTGGGGCCAACGTCCTGACTTTC
CDR3aa: CASRTEPLAGANVLTF
j_gene: TRBJ2-6
abundance: .
d_gene: .
v_gene: TRBV5-1

CDR3nt: TGTGCCAGCAGCCCCGGATTGGCAAGAGATGGCTACACCTTC
CDR3aa: CASSPGLARDGYTF
j_gene: TRBJ1-2
abundance: .
d_gene: .
v_gene: TRBV7-9

CDR3nt: TGCACCCAGATACACGGTAGCGGGAGGGCAGCAGATACGCAGTATTTT
CDR3aa: CTQIHGSGRAADTQYF
j_gene: TRBJ2-3
abundance: .
d_gene: .
v_gene: TRBV1

CDR3nt: TGTGCCAGCAGCTTGAGGACAGGGGGCGGGAATGAGCAGTTCTTC
CDR3aa: CASSLRTGGGNEQFF
j_gene: TRBJ2-1
abundance: .
d_gene: TRBD1
v_gene: TRBV5-4

CDR3nt: TGCGCCAGCAGCCTCGGGACAGGGAGCTCCTACAATGAGCAGTTCTTC
CDR3aa: CASSLGTGSSYNEQFF
j_gene: TRBJ2-1
abundance: .
d_gene: TRBD1
v_gene: TRBV5-1

CDR3nt: TGTGCCAGCAGCGTGGGACTAGCGATTGGATACGAGCAGTACTTC
CDR3aa: CASSVGLAIGYEQYF
j_gene: TRBJ2-7
abundance: once
d_gene: TRBD2
v_gene: TRBV7-2

CDR3nt: TGTGCCATCAGTGGGGGACTAGCGGGGGCCTACGAGCAGTACTTC
CDR3aa: CAISGGLAGAYEQYF
j_gene: TRBJ2-7
abundance: .
d_gene: TRBD2
v_gene: TRBV10-3

CDR3nt: TGTGCCAGCAGCCAAGGTTGGGGACAGGGGGATGGCTACACCTTC
CDR3aa: CASSQGWGQGDGYTF
j_gene: TRBJ1-2
abundance: few
d_gene: TRBD1
v_gene: TRBV4-2

CDR3nt: TGTGCCAGTAGTATGGCGCAGGGGAAGGGGAATGAGCAGTTCTTC
CDR3aa: CASSMAQGKGNEQFF
j_gene: TRBJ2-1
abundance: once
d_gene: .
v_gene: TRBV19

CDR3nt: TGTGCCAGCAGTTTAGGGACTCAGCTATCCACAGATACGCAGTATTTT
CDR3aa: CASSLGTQLSTDTQYF
j_gene: TRBJ2-3
abundance: .
d_gene: .
v_gene: TRBV27

CDR3nt: TGTGCCACCAGCAGCCAACAGGGGATAAACTCCTACAATGAGCAGTTCTTC
CDR3aa: CATSSQQGINSYNEQFF
j_gene: TRBJ2-1
abundance: .
d_gene: TRBD1
v_gene: TRBV15

CDR3nt: TGCGCCAGCAGCTCCGGGACTAGTCGTGCAGAGACCCAGTACTTC
CDR3aa: CASSSGTSRAETQYF
j_gene: TRBJ2-5
abundance: .
d_gene: TRBD2
v_gene: TRBV5-1

CDR3nt: TGTGCCAGCAGCCGGACAGGGGAGACCAATCAGCCCCAGCATTTT
CDR3aa: CASSRTGETNQPQHF
j_gene: TRBJ1-5
abundance: .
d_gene: TRBD1
v_gene: TRBV4-2

CDR3nt: TGCGCCAGCAGCCAGACCCTCGACAGATACATTCAGTACTTC
CDR3aa: CASSQTLDRYIQYF
j_gene: TRBJ2-4
abundance: once
d_gene: .
v_gene: TRBV5-1

CDR3nt: TGTGCCAGCAGTATAGCGGGAGCGGATGAGCAGTTCTTC
CDR3aa: CASSIAGADEQFF
j_gene: TRBJ2-1
abundance: .
d_gene: TRBD2
v_gene: TRBV7-9

CDR3nt: TGTGCCAGCAGGTCCACCGGGGGGTGGAATGAAAAACTGTTTTTT
CDR3aa: CASRSTGGWNEKLFF
j_gene: TRBJ1-4
abundance: .
d_gene: .
v_gene: TRBV27

CDR3nt: TGTGCCAGCAGCCCGCGGACAGGGCCACTTTATTACGAGCAGTACTTC
CDR3aa: CASSPRTGPLYYEQYF
j_gene: TRBJ2-7
abundance: few
d_gene: TRBD1
v_gene: TRBV7-9

CDR3nt: TGTGCCAGCCAGCGATTAGCGGGTTACAATGAGCAGTTCTTC
CDR3aa: CASQRLAGYNEQFF
j_gene: TRBJ2-1
abundance: .
d_gene: TRBD2
v_gene: TRBV7-6

CDR3nt: TGTGCCAGCATCTTGGACGGGGCAGTTCACACAGATACGCAGTATTTT
CDR3aa: CASILDGAVHTDTQYF
j_gene: TRBJ2-3
abundance: .
d_gene: .
v_gene: TRBV7-9

CDR3nt: TGTGCCAGCAGTGAGATGGAGCAGGGAGGCTACACCTTC
CDR3aa: CASSEMEQGGYTF
j_gene: TRBJ1-2
abundance: .
d_gene: .
v_gene: TRBV6-1

CDR3nt: TGTGCCAGCAGCTTAGAGGGCAGGGGGCTGGTTGGCTACACCTTC
CDR3aa: CASSLEGRGLVGYTF
j_gene: TRBJ1-2
abundance: .
d_gene: TRBD1
v_gene: TRBV11-2

CDR3nt: TGTGCCAGCAGTGTGGACAGGGGGCTATTTACTGAAGCTTTCTTT
CDR3aa: CASSVDRGLFTEAFF
j_gene: TRBJ1-1
abundance: large
d_gene: TRBD1
v_gene: TRBV2

CDR3nt: .
CDR3aa: CASSFLAGKGHEKLFF
j_gene: TRBJ1-4
abundance: .
d_gene: .
v_gene: TRBV6-6

CDR3nt: TGTGCCTGGTCTCCTTTGGGTCGACTTATGAACACTGAAGCTTTCTTT
CDR3aa: CAWSPLGRLMNTEAFF
j_gene: TRBJ1-1
abundance: medium-sized
d_gene: .
v_gene: TRBV30

CDR3nt: TGTGCCAGCAGCACTTACAGGGGGGCCCCTCCCTACGAGCAGTACTTC
CDR3aa: CASSTYRGAPPYEQYF
j_gene: TRBJ2-7
abundance: few
d_gene: .
v_gene: TRBV21-1

CDR3nt: TGTGCCAGCACGCGCGCAGGGGGGGTTGTAGAGACCCAGTACTTC
CDR3aa: CASTRAGGVVETQYF
j_gene: TRBJ2-5
abundance: .
d_gene: .
v_gene: TRBV28

CDR3nt: TGTGCCAGCAAAAAGGGGAGTAGTCTGGATACGCAGTATTTT
CDR3aa: CASKKGSSLDTQYF
j_gene: TRBJ2-3
abundance: few
d_gene: .
v_gene: TRBV6-6

CDR3nt: TGTGCCAGTAGACCCGGGACAGGGCCATCCTTGGGGGTTGGGCAGTTCTTC
CDR3aa: CASRPGTGPSLGVGQFF
j_gene: TRBJ2-1
abundance: once
d_gene: TRBD1
v_gene: TRBV19

CDR3nt: TGTGCCAGCAGTGCTCAGGACAGGGGGCGTTTCCCCCTCCACTTT
CDR3aa: CASSAQDRGRFPLHF
j_gene: TRBJ1-6
abundance: .
d_gene: TRBD1
v_gene: TRBV6-1

CDR3nt: TGTGCCAGCAGCACCTTTGACATGGATGGATATGGCTACACCTTC
CDR3aa: CASSTFDMDGYGYTF
j_gene: TRBJ1-2
abundance: .
d_gene: .
v_gene: TRBV5-6

CDR3nt: TGCAGCGCTGGAAGGGGCGATGAGCAGTTCTTC
CDR3aa: CSAGRGDEQFF
j_gene: TRBJ2-1
abundance: .
d_gene: .
v_gene: TRBV29-1

CDR3nt: TGTGCCAGCAGCGTTAGCGGGGGCCGTTACAATGAGCAGTTCTTC
CDR3aa: CASSVSGGRYNEQFF
j_gene: TRBJ2-1
abundance: medium-sized
d_gene: TRBD2
v_gene: TRBV9

CDR3nt: TGCGCCAGCAGCCTTGACAATGAGCAGTTCTTC
CDR3aa: CASSLDNEQFF
j_gene: TRBJ2-1
abundance: .
d_gene: .
v_gene: TRBV5-1